This T cell receptor beta chain originates from a study of cytomegalovirus exposure and HLA in healthy donors. This CDR3 comprises 13 residues. CDR1 and CDR2 (germline): MDHEN, SYDVKM. V was clipped by 7 bases and J by 2 bases, with 12 bases between them. The PCR had 60 Vbeta and 13 Jbeta primers. Measured with immunoSEQ multiplex PCR; TCRdb has only the in-frame clones, and not every one. The repertoire holds about 62,000 clones, with just under 75% as singletons. This chain uses TRBV28 with TRBJ2-7; D might be TRBD1 (6 bases). This sequence was found in a woman aged 25-40 years in good health and CMV-seronegative. Sequenced sample: PBMCs. The CDR3 nucleotides are TGTGCCAGCAAATTACAGGGCGCCTACGAGCAGTACTTC. Encoded protein: CASKLQGAYEQYF. The full variable domain, its missing parts supplied by reference TRBV28 and TRBJ2-7, is DVKVTQSSRYLVKRTGEKVFLECVQDMDHENMFWYRQDPGLGLRLIYFSYDVKMKEKGDIPEGYSVSREKKERFSLILESASTNQTSMYLCASKLQGAYEQYFGPGTRLTVT.